Listed below are T cell receptor beta chains from one sample, sequenced in a study of cytomegalovirus exposure and HLA in healthy donors. Assay: immunoSEQ multiplex PCR; the TCRdb copy retains only in-frame clones and omits some. The repertoire holds some 120,000 clones, with about 10% as singletons. Sequenced material: PBMCs. These receptors originate from a man between 25 and 39 years old in good health and CMV-seronegative. Both conserved end residues are part of each CDR3. The order of the fields is J gene, V gene, CDR3 protein.

J: TRBJ2-1
V: TRBV29-1
CDR3: CSVGAEGRVLGYNEQFF

J: TRBJ1-3
V: TRBV6-1
CDR3: CASSQDRGTGNTIYF

J: TRBJ1-1
V: TRBV5-1
CDR3: CASSLPTGGNTEAFF

J: TRBJ2-7
V: TRBV5-1
CDR3: CASSAGLAGSYEQYF

J: TRBJ1-1
V: TRBV5-1
CDR3: CASSSGNTNTEAFF

J: TRBJ2-3
V: TRBV27
CDR3: CASSFSGGTDTQYF

J: TRBJ1-1
V: TRBV2
CDR3: CASSEEAEKNTEAFF

J: TRBJ2-7
V: TRBV28
CDR3: CASSPDRASSYEQYF

J: TRBJ1-3
V: TRBV19
CDR3: CASRPPGSGNTIYF

J: TRBJ1-2
V: TRBV10-1
CDR3: CASSEGPRYGYTF

J: TRBJ2-5
V: TRBV19
CDR3: CASSISGRRQETQYF

J: TRBJ1-1
V: TRBV5-8
CDR3: CASSLGQANTEAFF

J: TRBJ2-7
V: TRBV5-1
CDR3: CASSFTSTSGTGEQYF

J: TRBJ2-3
V: TRBV5-4
CDR3: CASSLGLAGGSDTQYF

J: TRBJ1-4
V: TRBV5-4
CDR3: CASSPNATNEKLFF

J: TRBJ1-4
V: TRBV5-1
CDR3: CASSAGTGYEKLFF

J: TRBJ2-3
V: TRBV6-1
CDR3: CASSELSGTYSTDTQYF

J: TRBJ2-7
V: TRBV5-4
CDR3: CASSLRNEQYF

J: TRBJ1-1
V: TRBV27
CDR3: CASSLGGGGPEAFF

J: TRBJ1-6
V: TRBV7-8
CDR3: CASSLGTGGTSPLHF

J: TRBJ1-1
V: TRBV15
CDR3: CATSRPGVTEAFF

J: NA
V: TRBV30
CDR3: CAWRTGGGEQYF

J: TRBJ2-2
V: TRBV5-1
CDR3: CASSLEPTFNTGELFF